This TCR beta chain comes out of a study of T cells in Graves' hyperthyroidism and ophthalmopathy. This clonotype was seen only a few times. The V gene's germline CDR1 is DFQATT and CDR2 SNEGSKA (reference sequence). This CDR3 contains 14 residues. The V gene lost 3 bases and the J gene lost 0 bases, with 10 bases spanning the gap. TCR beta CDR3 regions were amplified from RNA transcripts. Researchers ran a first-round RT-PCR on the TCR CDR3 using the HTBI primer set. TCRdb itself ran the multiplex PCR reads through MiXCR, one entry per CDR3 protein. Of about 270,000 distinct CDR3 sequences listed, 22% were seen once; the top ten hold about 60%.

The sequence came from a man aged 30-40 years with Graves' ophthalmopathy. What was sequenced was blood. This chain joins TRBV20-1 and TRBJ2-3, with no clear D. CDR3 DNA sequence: TGCAGTGCTAGCAACACAGCTAGCACAGATACGCAGTATTTT. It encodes CSASNTASTDTQYF.